The rows below give T cell receptor beta chains drawn from one sample of a study of blood T cell repertoires in COVID-19. Assay used: immunoSEQ multiplex PCR; TCRdb lists only in-frame clones, some missing. The data contain tens of thousands of clones, about 90% of them singletons. The specimen was peripheral blood. The receptor set was obtained from a woman older than 75 with active or convalescent COVID-19. Both conserved end residues are part of each CDR3. A D gene is named only where the DNA matches it firmly. The size field is filled for only some rows; it gives once, few, many or a size class.

D gene: TRBD1
clone size: NA
V gene: TRBV30
J gene: TRBJ2-5
CDR3 protein: CAWSVPDRVYQETQYF
CDR3 DNA: TGTGCCTGGAGTGTTCCGGACAGGGTGTACCAAGAGACCCAGTACTTC

D gene: TRBD1
clone size: NA
V gene: TRBV12-3/TRBV12-4
J gene: TRBJ1-2
CDR3 protein: CASSKGQIYGYTF
CDR3 DNA: TGTGCCAGCAGCAAGGGACAGATCTATGGCTACACCTTC

D gene: NA
clone size: NA
V gene: TRBV7-2
J gene: TRBJ1-3
CDR3 protein: CASSLDGGGNTIYF
CDR3 DNA: TGTGCCAGCAGCTTAGACGGGGGAGGAAACACCATATATTTT

D gene: TRBD1
clone size: NA
V gene: TRBV10-3
J gene: TRBJ1-5
CDR3 protein: CAISTGTGNQPQHF
CDR3 DNA: TGTGCCATCAGTACCGGGACAGGGAATCAGCCCCAGCATTTT

D gene: TRBD1
clone size: NA
V gene: TRBV11-2
J gene: TRBJ2-3
CDR3 protein: CASSRGTASTDTQYF
CDR3 DNA: TGTGCCAGCAGCCGAGGGACAGCTAGCACAGATACGCAGTATTTT

D gene: NA
clone size: NA
V gene: TRBV9
J gene: TRBJ1-1
CDR3 protein: CASSVAPQGSDTEAFF
CDR3 DNA: TGTGCCAGCAGCGTAGCTCCTCAGGGGAGCGACACTGAAGCTTTCTTT

D gene: NA
clone size: NA
V gene: TRBV11-2
J gene: TRBJ2-2
CDR3 protein: CASSSGGISNTGELFF
CDR3 DNA: TGTGCCAGCAGCTCCGGAGGGATCTCGAACACCGGGGAGCTGTTTTTT

D gene: NA
clone size: NA
V gene: TRBV12-3/TRBV12-4
J gene: TRBJ1-2
CDR3 protein: CASSFTANYGYTF
CDR3 DNA: TGTGCCAGCAGTTTCACAGCTAACTATGGCTACACCTTC

D gene: TRBD1
clone size: NA
V gene: TRBV7-9
J gene: TRBJ2-3
CDR3 protein: CASSKSTGQPTDTQYF
CDR3 DNA: TGTGCCAGCAGTAAATCCACGGGACAGCCCACAGATACGCAGTATTTT

D gene: TRBD1
clone size: NA
V gene: TRBV7-9
J gene: TRBJ1-4
CDR3 protein: CASSPGQGVDEKLFF
CDR3 DNA: TGTGCCAGCAGCCCAGGACAGGGGGTCGATGAAAAACTGTTTTTT

D gene: TRBD1
clone size: NA
V gene: TRBV5-1
J gene: TRBJ1-6
CDR3 protein: CASSLGQGSGSPLHF
CDR3 DNA: TGCGCCAGCAGCTTGGGACAGGGTAGCGGTTCACCCCTCCACTTT

D gene: NA
clone size: NA
V gene: TRBV7-9
J gene: TRBJ1-5
CDR3 protein: CASSLGTESPNQPQHF
CDR3 DNA: TGTGCCAGCAGCTTAGGGACAGAAAGCCCAAATCAGCCCCAGCATTTT

D gene: NA
clone size: once
V gene: TRBV2
J gene: TRBJ2-5
CDR3 protein: CASGLSGETQYF
CDR3 DNA: TGTGCCAGCGGCCTATCGGGGGAGACCCAGTACTTC

D gene: NA
clone size: NA
V gene: TRBV6-5
J gene: TRBJ1-1
CDR3 protein: CASSYVRDTEAFF
CDR3 DNA: TGTGCCAGCAGTTACGTCAGGGACACTGAAGCTTTCTTT

D gene: TRBD2
clone size: once
V gene: TRBV4-3
J gene: TRBJ2-5
CDR3 protein: CASSRGLAGGGETQYF
CDR3 DNA: TGCGCCAGCAGCCGAGGGCTAGCGGGAGGGGGGGAGACCCAGTACTTC

D gene: TRBD1
clone size: once
V gene: TRBV9
J gene: TRBJ1-3
CDR3 protein: CASSAGDRRAGNTIYF
CDR3 DNA: TGTGCCAGCAGCGCCGGGGACAGGAGGGCTGGAAACACCATATATTTT

D gene: NA
clone size: NA
V gene: TRBV25-1
J gene: TRBJ2-1
CDR3 protein: CASSGGLPRGNEQFF
CDR3 DNA: TGTGCCAGCAGTGGGGGACTCCCGAGGGGCAATGAGCAGTTCTTC

D gene: TRBD1
clone size: NA
V gene: TRBV4-1
J gene: TRBJ1-2
CDR3 protein: CASSQAGGGGIYGYTF
CDR3 DNA: TGCGCCAGCAGCCAAGCAGGGGGTGGAGGTATCTATGGCTACACCTTC

D gene: NA
clone size: NA
V gene: TRBV11-2
J gene: TRBJ1-2
CDR3 protein: CASSLAGGGGYTF
CDR3 DNA: TGTGCCAGCAGCTTAGCGGGGGGGGGAGGCTACACCTTC

D gene: NA
clone size: NA
V gene: TRBV5-4
J gene: TRBJ2-5
CDR3 protein: CASSADRRQETQYF
CDR3 DNA: TGTGCCAGCAGTGCTGACAGGCGGCAGGAGACCCAGTACTTC

D gene: NA
clone size: NA
V gene: TRBV11-3
J gene: TRBJ2-3
CDR3 protein: CASSFIDLTDTDTQYF
CDR3 DNA: TGTGCCAGCAGCTTCATAGACTTGACGGACACAGATACGCAGTATTTT

D gene: TRBD1
clone size: few
V gene: TRBV9
J gene: TRBJ1-4
CDR3 protein: CASSLLGTGGEKLFF
CDR3 DNA: TGTGCCAGCAGCCTCCTTGGGACAGGGGGGGAAAAACTGTTTTTT

D gene: NA
clone size: once
V gene: TRBV5-1
J gene: TRBJ1-5
CDR3 protein: CASSLGGDSDQPQHF
CDR3 DNA: TGCGCCAGCAGCTTGGGGGGTGACAGTGATCAGCCCCAGCATTTT

D gene: TRBD2
clone size: NA
V gene: TRBV20-1
J gene: TRBJ2-1
CDR3 protein: CSASRPSGTNNEQFF
CDR3 DNA: TGCAGTGCTAGTCGCCCTAGCGGGACCAACAATGAGCAGTTCTTC

D gene: TRBD1
clone size: NA
V gene: TRBV24-1
J gene: TRBJ2-5
CDR3 protein: CATSDHPGQGNGETQYF
CDR3 DNA: TGTGCCACCAGTGATCACCCGGGACAGGGAAATGGAGAGACCCAGTACTTC

D gene: NA
clone size: NA
V gene: TRBV9
J gene: TRBJ2-1
CDR3 protein: CASSGYTYNEQFF
CDR3 DNA: TGTGCCAGCAGCGGATATACTTACAATGAGCAGTTCTTC

D gene: NA
clone size: NA
V gene: TRBV19
J gene: TRBJ1-3
CDR3 protein: CASSILSQENVNTIYF
CDR3 DNA: TGTGCCAGTAGTATACTCTCCCAGGAAAATGTAAACACCATATATTTT

D gene: TRBD2
clone size: NA
V gene: TRBV19
J gene: TRBJ2-3
CDR3 protein: CASSPRGADTQYF
CDR3 DNA: TGTGCCAGTAGTCCCCGGGGGGCAGATACGCAGTATTTT

D gene: NA
clone size: NA
V gene: TRBV7-8
J gene: TRBJ2-3
CDR3 protein: CASSSILGRGDTQYF
CDR3 DNA: TGTGCCAGCAGCTCGATTTTGGGGCGGGGAGATACGCAGTATTTT